The clone carrying this T cell receptor (beta chain) was recorded only once. Germline lookup yields CDR1 SGHTA and CDR2 FQGNSA. This CDR3 is built from 15 residues. Unmatched junction bases numbered 7, after V lost 6 bases and J lost 5 bases. In the study's own analysis: Estimates of nucleated cell counts were drawn from the amplification of reference gene primers. The protocol was immunoSEQ multiplex PCR, while the TCRdb copy is restricted to in-frame clones and leaves out a portion. Clone size and V and J calls were adopted from that table, with D and trimming inferred from the DNA. The sample lists some 170,000 clones, approximately 78% seen once, with approximately 11% in the top ten. The sample belongs to a study of blood T cell repertoires in COVID-19. Study-wide background: The United States, Italy and Spain were the sources of the acute and convalescent COVID-19 samples. Sources were T cells, B-cell-depleted T cells, or PBMCs; the material itself was cDNA or gDNA.

Sequencing was done on a sample of peripheral blood. The origin of this receptor is a human donor in a cohort sampled during active COVID-19. The chain links TRBV7-2 to TRBJ2-2; 9 bases line up with TRBD2. The CDR3 sequence is CASRGGGAGTGELFF. CDR3 nucleotides: TGTGCCAGCAGAGGCGGGGGGGCCGGGACCGGGGAGCTGTTTTTT.